This T cell receptor (beta chain) was documented in a study of molecular identifiers for immune sequencing clone quantification (dated by TCRdb to the late 2010s). With regard to the full study: For a replicate experiment, the RNA from either 20,000 or 100,000 naive CD8 T cells was divided into five aliquots, and four of those aliquots went on to sequencing. The study was a methods study using CD8 T cells to benchmark molecular-identifier clustering-based TCR repertoire sequencing (MIDCIRS) and TCR RNA copy counting. Overall results and qualifications from the work: Naive libraries contained spiked-in Jurkat TCR RNA (around ten copies' worth), which is not part of the donor repertoire. The sizes of highly expanded clones could end up underestimated when identical TCR molecules share a barcode. In CMV-specific effector cells, clones with more than 20 RNA copies accounted for over 97% of molecules, whereas in naive cells such clones accounted for under 1%. About 3 recovered TCR RNA copies per cell were obtained by modeling, versus about 9 by digital PCR, implying a capture efficiency of about 30%. When barcode sub-clustering was left out, chimeric consensus sequences inflated TCR diversity, with chimeras reaching as high as 47%. A single cell's worth of spiked-in Jurkat TCR RNA was reported detectable even among 850,000 to 1,000,000 naive CD8 T cells.

This clonotype occurred many times. Its cognate antigen has yet to be identified. The record has no base qualities; no much larger clone is one base away. Preparation of the library involved PCR. The sample was run on an Illumina HiSeq 4000. Bulk TCR libraries were made following a previously described method, with the TCR primers given in Table S5. Purification of total RNA was performed with the Qiagen AllPrep DNA/RNA kit. Before any analysis, reads coming from multiple sequencing runs of the same library were combined into one pool. Per the original workflow: Reads were retained only if their TCR constant sequence matched exactly, and those retained reads were trimmed to 150 nt and grouped according to their 12-nt molecular barcodes. Reads in each barcode group were sub-clustered using a 15% Levenshtein threshold, and a quality-weighted consensus sequence was built for each RNA molecule. Non-functional sequences were removed, as were lower-count sequences one edit away from another. Barcode sub-clusters with fewer than 20% of the maximum read count were removed, based on fitting two negative binomial distributions. TCRdb reanalyzed the raw reads on its own, using fastp at Q25 for trimming and MiXCR for clone calling, and kept in-frame beta chains. Merged by CDR3 protein, the rows form single entries marked with the most common genes and DNA. These V and J calls are TCRdb output, not the study's own analysis. For this sample the table gives approximately 670,000 distinct CDR3 sequences, of which less than 20% were detected only once. Under 0.95% of the sample rests with the top ten.

Libraries of naive CD8 T cells were built from around 20,000 to 990,000 sorted cells, with 10%, 30% or 50% of the purified RNA used. On a BD FACSAria II, naive CD8 T cells were FACS-sorted as CD8+CD4-CCR7+CD45RA+ and collected into RLT Plus buffer. To test detection sensitivity, Jurkat RNA equal to fewer than 13 TCR copies was added to samples of roughly 18,000-1,000,000 naive CD8 T cells. Enrichment of CD8 T cells was performed with RosetteSep CD8+ T Cell Enrichment Cocktail and Ficoll-Paque, after which ACK red cell lysis was carried out. Its CDR3 holds 16 amino acids, cysteine through phenylalanine. Kept here is only the CDR3 DNA, which spans 48 bases and is read in frame from base 1. CDR1 MNHEY and CDR2 SVGEGT were looked up in the germline V gene. Trimming removed 1 base from V and 7 bases from J; the gene matches leave 11 bases unexplained.

The sequence was obtained from a human donor in good health. Some libraries in this study had Jurkat cell RNA spiked in. The sample was naive CD8+ T cells from blood, with Jurkat cell RNA spiked in. What the cell subset or site label conveys for this sample: FACS-sorted CD8+CD4-CCR7+CD45RA+ naive T cells. The chain was built from TRBV6-2 or TRBV6-3 and TRBJ1-1, and 8 junction bases match TRBD1. The DNA sequence is TGTGCCAGCAGTTACTACCCCCAGGGGGCAAGTAATGAAGCTTTCTTT. Translation gives CASSYYPQGASNEAFF.